This T cell receptor (beta chain) was profiled in a study of spatial heterogeneity in lung cancer. Background on the study: A strong correlation was found between TCR transcript counts in tumor regions and a T cell module score derived from matched bulk RNA-seq. Whole-study findings and limits: Among tumor T cells, estimated coverage was around 6.8% for alpha chains and roughly 12% for beta chains. Expanded intratumoral alpha and beta TCR counts tracked tumor mutation counts.

Indicated time point: sample taken at primary tumor resection. Unsorted tumor, nontumor lung tissue or cryopreserved PBMC supplied the whole RNA. The CDR3 loop spans 15 amino acids. With V trimmed by 4 bases and J by 0 bases, 5 bases remained unmatched. Looked up from germline, CDR1 is SGHDN and CDR2 is FVKESK. This clonotype was counted many times. Its antigen is unidentified. This beta chain came through as a stray read in a library set up for alpha chains, and its size says little. Every TCR cDNA molecule carried a tag that served as a unique molecular identifier. TCRdb redid the calling of the 5' RACE reads with MiXCR, one entry per CDR3 protein. The sample holds around 16,000 distinct CDR3 sequences; around 7.1% are singletons and the top ten take around 19%.

The rearrangement links TRBV14 to TRBJ1-1, with 7 bases lining up with TRBD1. The source was lung tumor tissue, collected at surgery. The receptor was derived from a female donor with early-stage non-small cell lung cancer. In DNA form, the CDR3 reads TGTGCCAGCAGCCTCCGGGACAGTGTGAACACTGAAGCTTTCTTT. Its protein product is CASSLRDSVNTEAFF.